This T cell receptor beta chain stems from a study of blood T cell repertoires in COVID-19. Study-wide background: Both acute and convalescent COVID-19 samples were obtained from the United States, Italy and Spain. The cDNA or gDNA used as material had been derived from T cells, B-cell-depleted T cells, or PBMCs.

Germline CDR1 is SGHDT and CDR2 is YYEEEE. The CDR3 consists of 14 residues. V was pared by 5 bases and J by 3 bases, with 5 bases of the junction left unmatched. In the authors' methods: Estimates of nucleated cell counts were drawn from the amplification of reference gene primers. TCRdb keeps only in-frame clones here, not all; method: immunoSEQ multiplex PCR. V and J calls and clone size follow that table, whereas D and trimming were derived from the DNA. This table holds some 230,000 clones, approximately 83% found once. V usage is TRBV5-6 and J usage is TRBJ2-1; TRBD1 matches 7 bases. This receptor was identified in a woman in her forties or fifties with acute or convalescent COVID-19. The sequenced sample consisted of peripheral blood. CDR3 region: CASSSTGYYNEQFF. Here the CDR3 DNA reads TGTGCCAGCAGTTCGACAGGGTACTACAATGAGCAGTTCTTC.